This T cell receptor (beta chain) was captured by sequencing in a study of graft-versus-host responses after intestinal transplantation. At the level of the study: The recipients all started with anti-thymocyte globulin induction and then took tacrolimus and steroids for around three years. Whole-study findings and limits: Early post-transplant HvG declines were associated with peak circulating GvH clone levels. Where graft-donor T cell macrochimerism was present, patients had high graft-versus-host to host-versus-graft clonal ratios in allografts.

Sequencing used immunoSEQ multiplex PCR; TCRdb keeps in-frame clones, though not all of them. Here the sample spans about 99,000 clones, roughly 87% being singletons. The CDR3 is made up of 14 amino acids. CDR1 and CDR2 (germline): MNHEY, SVGAGI. V was pared by 5 bases and J by 0 bases, with 11 bases between. Note on this clone: Its cognate antigen is unknown.

This rearrangement joins TRBV6-5 to TRBJ2-7; no reliable D call. The origin of this receptor is a human donor who received an intestinal transplant. The sequences come from unstimulated CD4+ T cells sorted from spleen or lymph node cells, collected before intestinal transplant. In nucleotides, the CDR3 is TGTGCCAGCAGTGAAAGTAGGGTCTCCTACGAGCAGTACTTC. As protein: CASSESRVSYEQYF.